Listed below are T cell receptor beta chains from one sample, sequenced in a study of neoadjuvant nivolumab and ipilimumab in lung cancer. Using immunoSEQ multiplex PCR, the repertoire was profiled, and TCRdb retains in-frame clones only, with some absent. The sample holds some 2,000 clones, over 70% seen once. Sequencing was performed on tumor tissue, taken before neoadjuvant nivolumab, alone or with ipilimumab. These receptors all come from an adult with non-small cell lung cancer. Each CDR3 is given with its conserved first and last residue. The order of the fields is V gene, clone size, D gene, J gene, CDR3 protein, CDR3 DNA. D genes are given only for firm matches. Size is stated for part of the rows, as once, few or many counts, or as a class when the clone is expanded.

V gene: TRBV5-4; clone size: few; D gene: TRBD2; J gene: TRBJ2-7; CDR3 protein: CASSAGLAESYEQYF; CDR3 DNA: TGTGCCAGCAGCGCGGGACTAGCGGAGTCCTACGAGCAGTACTTC
V gene: TRBV13; clone size: -; D gene: -; J gene: TRBJ2-3; CDR3 protein: CASRGYGGNSTDTQYF; CDR3 DNA: TGTGCCAGCAGGGGCTATGGAGGTAATAGCACAGATACGCAGTATTTT
V gene: TRBV19; clone size: -; D gene: -; J gene: TRBJ2-3; CDR3 protein: CASSTRSADTQYF; CDR3 DNA: TGTGCCAGTAGTACCCGTAGTGCAGATACGCAGTATTTT
V gene: TRBV7-2; clone size: -; D gene: TRBD1; J gene: TRBJ1-1; CDR3 protein: CASSSGQGVTEAFF; CDR3 DNA: TGTGCCAGCAGCTCGGGACAGGGGGTCACTGAAGCTTTCTTT
V gene: TRBV5-5; clone size: -; D gene: -; J gene: TRBJ2-5; CDR3 protein: CASSGTGSETQYF; CDR3 DNA: TGTGCCAGCAGCGGAACAGGTTCCGAGACCCAGTACTTC
V gene: TRBV7-3; clone size: -; D gene: TRBD1; J gene: TRBJ1-1; CDR3 protein: CASSLKDRFMNTEAFF; CDR3 DNA: TGTGCCAGCAGCTTAAAGGACAGGTTTATGAACACTGAAGCTTTCTTT
V gene: TRBV6-5; clone size: -; D gene: -; J gene: TRBJ2-1; CDR3 protein: CASSYSIRNNEQFF; CDR3 DNA: TGTGCCAGCAGTTACTCGATAAGGAACAATGAGCAGTTCTTC
V gene: TRBV28; clone size: -; D gene: -; J gene: TRBJ1-5; CDR3 protein: CASSLWGPGNPPQHF; CDR3 DNA: TGTGCCAGCAGTTTATGGGGGCCGGGCAATCCGCCCCAGCATTTT
V gene: TRBV18; clone size: few; D gene: -; J gene: TRBJ1-1; CDR3 protein: CASSPPQLNTEAFF; CDR3 DNA: TGTGCCAGCTCACCGCCGCAGTTGAACACTGAAGCTTTCTTT
V gene: TRBV6-1; clone size: few; D gene: TRBD2; J gene: TRBJ2-7; CDR3 protein: CASTGKTSGTYEQYF; CDR3 DNA: TGTGCCAGCACCGGAAAGACTAGCGGAACCTACGAGCAGTACTTC
V gene: TRBV30; clone size: -; D gene: TRBD2; J gene: TRBJ2-7; CDR3 protein: CAWSVLAGVLSYEQYF; CDR3 DNA: TGTGCCTGGAGTGTACTAGCGGGAGTTTTATCCTACGAGCAGTACTTC
V gene: TRBV10-3; clone size: -; D gene: TRBD1; J gene: TRBJ2-7; CDR3 protein: CATHPGTGLRYEQYF; CDR3 DNA: TGTGCCACCCACCCCGGGACAGGGCTGCGGTACGAGCAGTACTTC
V gene: TRBV7-2; clone size: once; D gene: -; J gene: TRBJ1-4; CDR3 protein: CASSLTLQGRMNEKLFF; CDR3 DNA: TGTGCCAGCAGCTTGACCTTACAAGGCCGAATGAATGAAAAACTGTTTTTT
V gene: TRBV6-1; clone size: -; D gene: -; J gene: TRBJ1-2; CDR3 protein: CASSEGVEANYGYTF; CDR3 DNA: TGTGCCAGCAGTGAAGGGGTAGAAGCTAACTATGGCTACACCTTC
V gene: TRBV11-2; clone size: -; D gene: -; J gene: TRBJ2-7; CDR3 protein: CASRGGVAAAYEQYF; CDR3 DNA: TGTGCCAGCAGGGGCGGGGTAGCGGCTGCCTACGAGCAGTACTTC
V gene: TRBV2; clone size: -; D gene: -; J gene: TRBJ2-3; CDR3 protein: CASKASDTQYF; CDR3 DNA: TGTGCCAGCAAAGCTTCGGATACGCAGTATTTT
V gene: TRBV7-6; clone size: -; D gene: TRBD2; J gene: TRBJ2-3; CDR3 protein: CASSLVAGAGTDTQYF; CDR3 DNA: TGTGCCAGCAGCTTAGTGGCGGGAGCCGGCACAGATACGCAGTATTTT
V gene: TRBV5-8; clone size: -; D gene: -; J gene: TRBJ1-2; CDR3 protein: CASSLFWGVDGYTF; CDR3 DNA: TGTGCCAGCAGCTTGTTCTGGGGCGTGGATGGCTACACCTTC
V gene: TRBV19; clone size: -; D gene: TRBD2; J gene: TRBJ2-3; CDR3 protein: CASRPGTSGFTDTQYF; CDR3 DNA: TGTGCCAGTAGACCCGGGACTAGCGGCTTCACAGATACGCAGTATTTT
V gene: TRBV18; clone size: -; D gene: -; J gene: TRBJ2-2; CDR3 protein: CASSPLEALGTGELFF; CDR3 DNA: TGTGCCAGCTCACCACTGGAGGCTCTCGGCACCGGGGAGCTGTTTTTT
V gene: TRBV10-1; clone size: -; D gene: TRBD1; J gene: TRBJ2-2; CDR3 protein: CASSEGDRDTGELFF; CDR3 DNA: TGCGCCAGCAGTGAGGGGGACAGGGACACCGGGGAGCTGTTTTTT
V gene: TRBV11-2; clone size: -; D gene: TRBD2; J gene: TRBJ2-1; CDR3 protein: CASSWASGYNEQFF; CDR3 DNA: TGTGCCAGCAGCTGGGCTAGCGGCTACAATGAGCAGTTCTTC
V gene: TRBV10-3; clone size: -; D gene: -; J gene: TRBJ2-3; CDR3 protein: CAISRQSLGTDTQYF; CDR3 DNA: TGTGCCATCAGTCGACAGAGCCTGGGCACAGATACGCAGTATTTT
V gene: TRBV6-4; clone size: -; D gene: -; J gene: TRBJ2-3; CDR3 protein: CASSNGGSSSTDTQYF; CDR3 DNA: TGTGCCAGCAGCAACGGGGGCTCCTCTAGCACAGATACGCAGTATTTT
V gene: TRBV27; clone size: -; D gene: -; J gene: TRBJ1-1; CDR3 protein: CASSLHGQAEAFF; CDR3 DNA: TGTGCCAGCAGTTTACACGGTCAGGCTGAAGCTTTCTTT
V gene: TRBV19; clone size: -; D gene: -; J gene: TRBJ2-6; CDR3 protein: CASRTGSGANVLTF; CDR3 DNA: TGTGCCAGTAGGACAGGTTCTGGGGCCAACGTCCTGACTTTC
V gene: TRBV6-6; clone size: once; D gene: -; J gene: TRBJ1-2; CDR3 protein: CASSPGPGNYGYTF; CDR3 DNA: TGTGCCAGCAGTCCCGGGCCTGGGAACTATGGCTACACCTTC
V gene: TRBV18; clone size: -; D gene: TRBD1; J gene: TRBJ2-5; CDR3 protein: CASSPPHRGRLIVETQYF; CDR3 DNA: TGTGCCAGCTCACCACCGCACAGGGGGCGCCTGATCGTAGAGACCCAGTACTTC
V gene: TRBV7-2; clone size: -; D gene: TRBD2; J gene: TRBJ2-5; CDR3 protein: CASSFIAGVGETQYF; CDR3 DNA: TGTGCCAGCAGCTTTATTGCGGGAGTGGGAGAGACCCAGTACTTC
V gene: TRBV7-7; clone size: -; D gene: TRBD2; J gene: TRBJ2-1; CDR3 protein: CASRSSGSGTWSYNEQFF; CDR3 DNA: TGTGCCAGCAGAAGCAGCGGGAGTGGTACTTGGTCCTACAATGAGCAGTTCTTC
V gene: TRBV6-6; clone size: once; D gene: TRBD2; J gene: TRBJ2-3; CDR3 protein: CASSAPGLASTDTQYF; CDR3 DNA: TGTGCCAGCAGTGCGCCCGGACTAGCGAGCACAGATACGCAGTATTTT
V gene: TRBV28; clone size: -; D gene: -; J gene: TRBJ2-5; CDR3 protein: CASSLFGGTETQYF; CDR3 DNA: TGTGCCAGCAGTTTATTTGGGGGCACGGAGACCCAGTACTTC
V gene: TRBV18; clone size: -; D gene: -; J gene: TRBJ1-1; CDR3 protein: CASSPQSRDTEAFF; CDR3 DNA: TGTGCCAGCTCACCACAGAGTCGGGACACTGAAGCTTTCTTT
V gene: TRBV4-2; clone size: -; D gene: TRBD2; J gene: TRBJ2-1; CDR3 protein: CASSQNAGTINEQFF; CDR3 DNA: TGTGCCAGCAGCCAAAATGCCGGGACTATTAATGAGCAGTTCTTC
V gene: TRBV15; clone size: -; D gene: TRBD2; J gene: TRBJ2-7; CDR3 protein: CATSRGTTSGVSYEQYF; CDR3 DNA: TGTGCCACCAGCAGAGGAACGACTAGCGGGGTTTCCTACGAGCAGTACTTC
V gene: TRBV7-2; clone size: -; D gene: TRBD2; J gene: TRBJ2-1; CDR3 protein: CASSVTSGSYEQFF; CDR3 DNA: TGTGCCAGCAGCGTGACTAGCGGGAGTTATGAGCAGTTCTTC
V gene: TRBV4-1; clone size: -; D gene: TRBD1; J gene: TRBJ1-5; CDR3 protein: CASSQDPTGMANQPQHF; CDR3 DNA: TGCGCCAGCAGCCAAGACCCGACAGGGATGGCCAATCAGCCCCAGCATTTT
V gene: TRBV30; clone size: -; D gene: -; J gene: TRBJ2-5; CDR3 protein: CAWSVYRTPAGETQYF; CDR3 DNA: TGTGCCTGGAGTGTATACAGGACTCCGGCCGGAGAGACCCAGTACTTC
V gene: TRBV10-3; clone size: -; D gene: -; J gene: TRBJ2-5; CDR3 protein: CAISEQGRPETQYF; CDR3 DNA: TGTGCCATCAGTGAGCAGGGTAGACCAGAGACCCAGTACTTC
V gene: TRBV15; clone size: -; D gene: TRBD1; J gene: TRBJ2-7; CDR3 protein: CATSLGQGQYEQYF; CDR3 DNA: TGTGCCACCAGCCTGGGACAGGGGCAATACGAGCAGTACTTC
V gene: TRBV29-1; clone size: -; D gene: -; J gene: TRBJ1-2; CDR3 protein: CSVEEGNREF; CDR3 DNA: TGCAGCGTTGAAGAAGGAAACAGGGAGTTC